The 20 T cell receptor beta chains listed next were all sequenced from one sample in a study of CD8 T cells in ankylosing spondylitis. TCRdb fed the 5' RACE reads into MiXCR, producing one record per CDR3 protein. In the table there are around 540,000 distinct CDR3 sequences, approximately 12% of which are singletons. Study-level points and caveats: Made up of several highly homologous variants, a TCR beta motif appeared characteristic of ankylosing spondylitis blood.

These TCRs' antigens remain unknown. Sequencing was carried out using blood, either unsorted or a sorted T cell fraction (not recorded which). The source of these receptors is a male donor with ankylosing spondylitis.

This clonotype was detected a few times. J is TRBJ2-3 and V is TRBV11-2; D is uncertain. V lost 3 bases and J lost 6, with 13 bases in between. The CDR3 loop spans 14 amino acids. CDR1 SGHAT and CDR2 FQNNGV come from the germline V gene. Written as DNA, the CDR3 is TGTGCCAGCAGCTTGATGGCTAGTGGCGATACGCAGTATTTT. It translates to CASSLMASGDTQYF.

The V and J genes are TRBV5-1 and TRBJ2-7, with 10 nucleotides matching TRBD2. Germline V gene data show CDR1 as SGHRS and CDR2 as YFSETQ. The CDR3 totals 16 residues. Trimming took 7 bases from V and 3 from J; bases not matched to a gene: 13. The CDR3 DNA follows: TGCGCCAGCGTCGAGGCCCCTAGCGGGGGTTACTACGAGCAGTACTTC. It yields the protein CASVEAPSGGYYEQYF.

This chain joins TRBV2 and TRBJ1-6; perhaps TRBD1 as D (5 bases). The germline V gene has CDR1 SNHLY and CDR2 FYNNEI. Trimming took 7 bases from V and 3 from J, leaving 19 bases between them. The CDR3 runs to 17 residues. CDR3 DNA sequence: TGTGCCAGCATGGGGGGACGCCCACTCCACTATAATTCACCCCTCCACTTT. This gives the protein CASMGGRPLHYNSPLHF.

This clonotype was counted only a few times. The chain employs TRBV6-1 and TRBJ2-2; the D is unclear. The CDR3 runs to 17 residues. The germline V gene encodes CDR1 MNHNS and CDR2 SASEGT. The V end was cut by 6 bases, the J end by 2 bases, with 19 bases between. CDR3 residues: CASSSPGTPSNTGELFF. Written as DNA, the CDR3 is TGTGCCAGCAGCTCCCCGGGCACCCCTAGTAACACCGGGGAGCTGTTTTTT.

This clonotype appeared a few times. The V call is TRBV25-1, the J call TRBJ2-3; D perhaps matches TRBD1 (5 bases). There are 16 residues in the CDR3. With 0 bases removed from V and 2 bases from J, the gap between germline ends came to 12 bases. CDR1 is MGHDK, CDR2 SYGVNS, per germline. CDR3 sequence reads: CASSEYGHLLTDTQYF. The CDR3 DNA is TGTGCCAGCAGTGAATATGGACACCTTCTCACAGATACGCAGTATTTT. Based on the CDR3 plus reference TRBV25-1 and TRBJ2-3, the full variable domain is EADIYQTPRYLVIGTGKKITLECSQTMGHDKMYWYQQDPGMELHLIHYSYGVNSTEKGDLSSESTVSRIRTEHFPLTLESARPSHTSQYLCASSEYGHLLTDTQYFGPGTRLTVL.

This chain uses TRBV18 with TRBJ2-7; D is perhaps TRBD1 (6 bases). Germline assignment: CDR1 KGHSH and CDR2 LQKENI. The V and J ends lost 3 bases and 2 bases respectively, with 11 bases between them. The CDR3 extends over 14 amino acids. CDR3 protein: CASSPGTSPYEQYV. CDR3 DNA sequence: TGTGCCAGCTCACCCGGGACATCCCCCTACGAGCAGTACGTC.

This clonotype has ten or more counts. This sequence joins TRBV6-4 and TRBJ1-5; D is unclear. V dropped 6 bases and J dropped 2 bases, with 5 bases sitting between them. This CDR3 region has 12 residues. Per germline, CDR1 MRHNA and CDR2 SNTAGT. The CDR3 region has the DNA TGTGCCAGCAGACCGCGCAATCAGCCCCAGCATTTT. Translated, it gives CASRPRNQPQHF.

The rearrangement uses TRBV18 and TRBJ1-5; D is undetermined. Trimming cost V 3 bases and J 0 bases, with 9 bases left between them. The CDR3 totals 15 residues. Germline CDR1 is KGHSH and CDR2 is LQKENI. As DNA, the CDR3 is TGTGCCAGCTCACCGGATGGTTATAGCAATCAGCCCCAGCATTTT. This codes for CASSPDGYSNQPQHF.

The V gene is TRBV7-2, the J gene TRBJ2-3, with a tentative D call TRBD2 (7 bases). The CDR3 sequence is 14 residues long. Trimming shortened V by 3 bases and J by 2 bases, and 9 bases separated the two germline ends. Germline V CDR1 and CDR2: SGHTA, FQGNSA. The CDR3, as DNA: TGTGCCAGCAGCTTGGGGGGGCACACAGATACGCAGTATTTT. Its protein is CASSLGGHTDTQYF.

The gene calls are TRBV12-3 or TRBV12-4 and TRBJ2-1; D is undetermined. Trimming stripped 7 bases from V and 4 bases from J, with 8 bases between. The CDR3 is made up of 12 amino acids. Here the CDR3 reads CASTLRYNEQFF. CDR3 nucleotide sequence: TGTGCCAGCACCTTAAGATACAATGAGCAGTTCTTC.

This clonotype was observed at least ten times. V is TRBV4-2 and J is TRBJ2-3; D not resolved. Germline CDR1 and CDR2: LGHNA and YNFKEQ. This CDR3 contains 16 residues. V lost 0 bases and J lost 1, with 11 bases in between. CDR3 DNA: TGTGCCAGCAGCCAAGACCAGCCCAGCGGCACAGATACGCAGTATTTT. Translation: CASSQDQPSGTDTQYF.

This clonotype was found a few times. V usage is TRBV7-2 and J usage is TRBJ2-7, with D unresolved. Per the germline V gene, CDR1 is SGHTA and CDR2 is FQGNSA. Trimming removed 5 bases from V and 4 bases from J, with 9 bases in between. The CDR3 is 12 amino acids. CDR3 in amino acids: CASSPVNYEQYF. CDR3 sequence (DNA): TGTGCCAGCAGCCCCGTAAATTACGAGCAGTACTTC.

The rearrangement uses TRBV6-5 and TRBJ1-1; D call uncertain. V dropped 4 bases and J dropped 0 bases, with 12 bases sitting between them. Germline CDR1 and CDR2: MNHEY and SVGAGI. The CDR3 sequence is 15 residues long. The chain's CDR3 is CASSSHSLMNTEAFF. The DNA of the CDR3 is TGTGCCAGCAGTTCTCACAGCTTAATGAACACTGAAGCTTTCTTT.

Many counts were recorded for this clonotype. The genes are TRBV6-2 or TRBV6-3 and TRBJ2-1, with 7 nucleotides matching TRBD2. The V gene's germline CDR1 is MNHEY and CDR2 SVGEGT. The J segment lost 2 bases and the V segment lost 7 bases, leaving 8 bases of the junction unmatched. This CDR3 comprises 15 residues. In nucleotides, the CDR3 is TGTGCCAGCACACGACTAGCTCCCACCTACAATGAGCAGTTCTTC. This sequence encodes CASTRLAPTYNEQFF.

V and J are TRBV5-1 and TRBJ2-3; 7 positions agree with TRBD1. CDR3 size: 14 residues. The germline V gene encodes CDR1 SGHRS and CDR2 YFSETQ. The V gene end was trimmed by 5 bases and the J gene end by 4 bases; junction bases not matched to a gene: 7. The CDR3 DNA reads as TGCGCCAGCAGTCCGACCCAGGGGGCAGATACGCAGTATTTT. Translating gives CASSPTQGADTQYF.

The rearrangement links TRBV5-6 to TRBJ2-5; D gene ambiguous. Germline CDR1 is SGHDT and CDR2 is YYEEEE. V lost 4 bases and J 0 bases, leaving 10 bases between the germline ends. This CDR3 region has 14 residues. The CDR3 nucleotides read TGTGCCAGCAGCCACGGGTCGTACCAAGAGACCCAGTACTTC. Its translation: CASSHGSYQETQYF.

The rearrangement uses TRBV15 and TRBJ1-5, with D unclear. Deletions cut 1 base from V and 0 bases from J, with 13 bases between. Germline lookup yields CDR1 LNHNV and CDR2 YYDKDF (reference sequence). This CDR3 is built from 17 residues. In DNA form, the CDR3 reads TGTGCCACCAGCAGAGGGTTTAGTCCTAATAGCAATCAGCCCCAGCATTTT. This codes for CATSRGFSPNSNQPQHF.

V usage is TRBV2 and J usage is TRBJ2-5, with D perhaps TRBD2 (5 bases). Trimming cost V 6 bases and J 5 bases, with 13 bases left between them. There are 13 residues in the CDR3. Per the germline V gene, CDR1 is SNHLY and CDR2 is FYNNEI. The DNA of the CDR3 is TGTGCCAGCAGCGGGGAAGGTTTGGAGACCCAGTACTTC. Residues: CASSGEGLETQYF.

This clonotype was picked up a small number of times. The CDR3 region is CATPTAPNVLTF. The CDR3 nucleotides read TGTGCCACCCCGACGGCCCCCAACGTCCTGACTTTC. The chain links TRBV7-9 to TRBJ2-6; D is unclear. CDR3 size: 12 residues. CDR1 and CDR2 from the germline V gene are SEHNR and FQNEAQ (reference sequence). V was pared by 10 bases and J by 8 bases, with 12 bases between.

The sample holds a few counts of this clonotype. The chain employs TRBV12-3 or TRBV12-4 and TRBJ1-1, with 10 bases matching TRBD1. V gave up 8 bases and J gave up 4 bases; unmatched junction bases: 10. The CDR3 is 15 residues long. CDR3 sequence reads: CASSPARTGGTEAFF. For the CDR3, the DNA is TGTGCCAGCTCCCCGGCGAGGACAGGGGGCACTGAAGCTTTCTTT.